The rows below give T cell receptor beta chains drawn from one sample of a study of graft-versus-host responses after intestinal transplantation. Assay used: immunoSEQ multiplex PCR; TCRdb lists only in-frame clones, some missing. Among just under 65,000 clones listed, about 89% were seen once. This sample comprised ileum tissue, obtained more than 350 days after transplant. These receptors were taken from a human patient who received an intestinal transplant, so some T cells may come from the graft donor. The CDR3 runs from the conserved cysteine through the conserved F or W. The D gene is left open where the match is weak.

V gene: TRBV5-1
J gene: TRBJ2-3
D gene: TRBD2
CDR3 protein: CASRRGGTDTQYF

V gene: TRBV7-9
J gene: TRBJ1-2
D gene: .
CDR3 protein: CASSLSSVSHYGYTF

V gene: TRBV25-1
J gene: TRBJ2-1
D gene: .
CDR3 protein: CASSEFTGEQFF

V gene: TRBV2
J gene: TRBJ1-1
D gene: .
CDR3 protein: CASSDGVTEAFF

V gene: TRBV6-5
J gene: TRBJ2-5
D gene: .
CDR3 protein: CASSYSGPFQETQYF

V gene: TRBV7-3
J gene: TRBJ2-1
D gene: TRBD2
CDR3 protein: CASSRTSGGYNEQFF

V gene: TRBV14
J gene: TRBJ1-1
D gene: TRBD1
CDR3 protein: CASSPDRALMNTEAFF

V gene: TRBV7-3
J gene: TRBJ2-1
D gene: TRBD2
CDR3 protein: CASSLGLAAYNEQFF

V gene: TRBV18
J gene: TRBJ2-7
D gene: .
CDR3 protein: CASSPRIWDEQYF

V gene: TRBV6-5
J gene: TRBJ1-2
D gene: .
CDR3 protein: CASSYSLLDGYTF

V gene: TRBV15
J gene: TRBJ2-1
D gene: TRBD2
CDR3 protein: CATSRGRLAGEVEQFF

V gene: TRBV10-3
J gene: TRBJ2-3
D gene: TRBD2
CDR3 protein: CATLLAGDTDTQYF

V gene: TRBV29-1
J gene: TRBJ1-1
D gene: TRBD1
CDR3 protein: CSVGGGQTEAFF

V gene: TRBV18
J gene: TRBJ1-3
D gene: .
CDR3 protein: CASSQGFGNTIYF

V gene: TRBV6-5
J gene: TRBJ2-3
D gene: .
CDR3 protein: CASKQRSTDTQYF

V gene: TRBV2
J gene: TRBJ1-2
D gene: TRBD1
CDR3 protein: CASNAQGAGGYTF

V gene: TRBV7-9
J gene: TRBJ1-4
D gene: .
CDR3 protein: CASSLLLAGTNEKLFF

V gene: TRBV5-1
J gene: TRBJ2-5
D gene: .
CDR3 protein: CASSSGLEETQYF

V gene: TRBV28
J gene: TRBJ1-3
D gene: .
CDR3 protein: CASSPRTVSPGNTIYF

V gene: TRBV11-2
J gene: TRBJ2-5
D gene: .
CDR3 protein: CASSKGETQYF

V gene: TRBV29-1
J gene: TRBJ2-2
D gene: .
CDR3 protein: CSALVREQGGELFF

V gene: TRBV6-1
J gene: TRBJ1-3
D gene: .
CDR3 protein: CASSERELSGNTIYF

V gene: TRBV9
J gene: TRBJ2-1
D gene: TRBD2
CDR3 protein: CASSVELAGYGEQFF

V gene: TRBV4-2
J gene: TRBJ2-2
D gene: TRBD2
CDR3 protein: CASSQAPAGGPGELFF

V gene: TRBV2
J gene: TRBJ2-3
D gene: TRBD2
CDR3 protein: CASRILAGEPDTQYF

V gene: TRBV13
J gene: TRBJ1-1
D gene: .
CDR3 protein: CASSFGRNTEAFF

V gene: TRBV29-1
J gene: TRBJ1-3
D gene: .
CDR3 protein: CSVEQVSGNTIYF

V gene: TRBV6-1
J gene: TRBJ2-7
D gene: TRBD2
CDR3 protein: CASSEKLGAGVQYEQYF

V gene: TRBV4-1
J gene: TRBJ2-5
D gene: TRBD1
CDR3 protein: CASSQGGTGQETQYF

V gene: TRBV7-9
J gene: TRBJ2-5
D gene: .
CDR3 protein: CASSLGQLQETQYF

V gene: TRBV6-5
J gene: TRBJ2-3
D gene: TRBD2
CDR3 protein: CASSLGGGAGTQYF

V gene: TRBV5-6
J gene: TRBJ1-6
D gene: .
CDR3 protein: CASSLDRDSPLHF

V gene: TRBV2
J gene: TRBJ2-3
D gene: .
CDR3 protein: CASKRGFSSTDTQYF

V gene: TRBV4-1
J gene: .
D gene: TRBD2
CDR3 protein: CASSRGLAGGHEQYF

V gene: TRBV29-1
J gene: TRBJ2-4
D gene: TRBD2
CDR3 protein: CSGGAAGDIQYF

V gene: TRBV12-2
J gene: TRBJ2-4
D gene: .
CDR3 protein: CASRFGHVPNIQYF

V gene: TRBV29-1
J gene: TRBJ2-1
D gene: TRBD2
CDR3 protein: CSMSTSGRSNEQFF

V gene: TRBV9
J gene: TRBJ2-1
D gene: .
CDR3 protein: CASVLALEGEQFF

V gene: TRBV7-2
J gene: TRBJ2-1
D gene: .
CDR3 protein: CASSSVWGNEQFF

V gene: TRBV7-3
J gene: TRBJ2-1
D gene: TRBD2
CDR3 protein: CASSLLGLAYNEQFF

V gene: TRBV4-2
J gene: TRBJ1-1
D gene: .
CDR3 protein: CASSLSGAGRTEAFF

V gene: TRBV2
J gene: TRBJ2-5
D gene: TRBD1
CDR3 protein: CASIADRAQETQYF

V gene: TRBV2
J gene: TRBJ2-3
D gene: .
CDR3 protein: CASKRGSTDTQYF

V gene: TRBV28
J gene: TRBJ2-7
D gene: .
CDR3 protein: CASSLSGQGYEQYF

V gene: TRBV6-1
J gene: TRBJ1-5
D gene: .
CDR3 protein: CASSEVGNNQPQHF

V gene: TRBV13
J gene: TRBJ1-1
D gene: .
CDR3 protein: CASSLRRGLNTEAFF

V gene: TRBV6-6
J gene: TRBJ2-2
D gene: .
CDR3 protein: CASRTTTGELFF

V gene: TRBV13
J gene: TRBJ2-7
D gene: .
CDR3 protein: CASSLGRDSYEQYF

V gene: TRBV2
J gene: TRBJ1-5
D gene: .
CDR3 protein: CASRVQSPSNQPQHF

V gene: TRBV27
J gene: TRBJ2-1
D gene: TRBD2
CDR3 protein: CASSLMGGRTNNEQFF

V gene: TRBV7-3
J gene: TRBJ2-3
D gene: TRBD2
CDR3 protein: CASSSTGPGLAPDTQYF

V gene: TRBV4-1
J gene: TRBJ2-2
D gene: TRBD2
CDR3 protein: CASSPSGRAGELFF